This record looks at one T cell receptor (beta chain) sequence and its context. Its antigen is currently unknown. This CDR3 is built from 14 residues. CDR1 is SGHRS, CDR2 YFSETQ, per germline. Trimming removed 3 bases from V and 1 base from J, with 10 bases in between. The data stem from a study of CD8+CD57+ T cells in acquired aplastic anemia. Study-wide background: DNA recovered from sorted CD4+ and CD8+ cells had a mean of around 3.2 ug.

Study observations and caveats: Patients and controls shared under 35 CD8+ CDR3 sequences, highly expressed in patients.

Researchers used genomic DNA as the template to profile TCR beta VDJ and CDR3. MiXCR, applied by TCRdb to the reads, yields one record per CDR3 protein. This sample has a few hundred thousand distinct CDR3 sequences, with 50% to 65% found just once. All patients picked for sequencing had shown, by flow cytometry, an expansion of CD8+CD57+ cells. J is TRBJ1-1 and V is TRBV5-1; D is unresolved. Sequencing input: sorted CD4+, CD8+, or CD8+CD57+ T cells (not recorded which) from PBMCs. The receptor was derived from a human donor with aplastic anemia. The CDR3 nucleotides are TGCGCCAGCAGCTCGGACCTTTGGAACACTGAAGCTTTCTTT. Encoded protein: CASSSDLWNTEAFF.